This TCR beta chain is drawn from a study of T cell repertoires in cytomegalovirus infection. The CDR3 loop spans 13 amino acids. Germline-derived CDR1 and CDR2 are SGHVS and FNYEAQ. V gave up 5 bases and J gave up 10 bases; unmatched junction bases: 5. This clonotype was recorded many times. TCRdb passed the reads through MiXCR, listing each CDR3 protein once. The sample includes a few hundred thousand distinct CDR3 sequences, about a sixth of them seen just once. The chain combines TRBV7-6 with TRBJ1-2, with TRBD1 matching 12 bases. The sequencing sample was made of CD8+ T cells from PBMCs. This TCR was sampled from a human donor in good health (CMV status not recorded). Some clones in this sample may be carry-over from other donors' samples. CDR3 sequence: CASSAGTGGVYTF. For the CDR3, the DNA is TGTGCCAGCAGCGCAGGGACAGGGGGCGTCTACACCTTC.